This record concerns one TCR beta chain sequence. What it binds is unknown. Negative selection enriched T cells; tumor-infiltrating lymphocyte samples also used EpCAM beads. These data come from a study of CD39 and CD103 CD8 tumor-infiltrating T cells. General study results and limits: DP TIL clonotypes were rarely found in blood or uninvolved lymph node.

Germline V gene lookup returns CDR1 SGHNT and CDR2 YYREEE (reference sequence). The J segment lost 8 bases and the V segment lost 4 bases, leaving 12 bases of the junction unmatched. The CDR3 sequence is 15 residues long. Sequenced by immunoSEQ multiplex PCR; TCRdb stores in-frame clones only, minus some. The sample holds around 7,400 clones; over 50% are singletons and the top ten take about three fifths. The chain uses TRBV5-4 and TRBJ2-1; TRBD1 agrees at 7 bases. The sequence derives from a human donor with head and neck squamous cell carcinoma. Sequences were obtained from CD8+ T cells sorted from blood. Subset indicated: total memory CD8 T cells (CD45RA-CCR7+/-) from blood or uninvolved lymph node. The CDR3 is CASSLFETGTDEQFF. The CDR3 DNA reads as TGTGCCAGCAGCCTTTTTGAGACAGGGACCGATGAGCAGTTCTTC.